Included here is one T cell receptor beta chain sequence, with context. No antigen is known for it. This sample was taken from a study of OX40 agonist ivuxolimab in advanced cancers. As for the study in general: Ivuxolimab doses were 0.01, 0.1, 0.3, 1.5, 3 or 10 mg/kg every 2 weeks. Study-level points and caveats: CD4+ and CD8+ blood T cells expanded clonally by week 6 at 0.1 to 3.0 mg/kg. Researchers report that CD8+ T cells had, on average, more expanded clones than CD4+.

This table comes from immunoSEQ multiplex PCR, and its TCRdb copy is limited to in-frame clones, with some not included. The sample shows about 99,000 clones, roughly 91% of them seen only once. Germline values: CDR1 SNHLY, CDR2 FYNNEI. The CDR3 sequence is 14 residues long. V lost 6 bases, J lost 3 bases, and 12 bases lay in between. Specimen: CD4+ or CD8+ T cells sorted from blood, collected in a trial of the OX40 agonist ivuxolimab. This sequence joins TRBV2 and TRBJ1-5; TRBD1 might be the D (5 bases). This sequence originates from an adult with an advanced solid tumor such as melanoma, head and neck, liver or kidney cancer. The CDR3 DNA reads as TGTGCCAGCAGGGGAGACAGCCTCAATCAGCCCCAGCATTTT. Encoded protein: CASRGDSLNQPQHF.